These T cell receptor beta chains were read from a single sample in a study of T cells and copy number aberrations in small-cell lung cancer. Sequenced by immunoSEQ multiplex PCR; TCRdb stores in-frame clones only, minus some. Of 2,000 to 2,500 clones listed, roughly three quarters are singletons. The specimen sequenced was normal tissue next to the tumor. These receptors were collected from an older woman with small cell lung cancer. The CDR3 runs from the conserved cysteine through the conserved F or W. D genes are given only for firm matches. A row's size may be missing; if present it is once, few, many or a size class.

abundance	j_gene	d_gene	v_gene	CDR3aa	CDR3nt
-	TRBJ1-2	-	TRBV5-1	CASSLGQPGGYGYTF	TGCGCCAGCAGCTTAGGACAGCCGGGTGGCTATGGCTACACTTTC
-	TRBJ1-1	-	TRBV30	CAWSVRRMGSLGRAFF	TGTGCCTGGAGTGTACGAAGGATGGGGTCCCTTGGGAGGGCTTTCTTT
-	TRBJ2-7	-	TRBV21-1	CASSIRSSPEQYF	TGTGCCAGCAGCATCAGATCCAGTCCCGAGCAGTACTTC
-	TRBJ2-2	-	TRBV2	CASSEFRQYTGELFF	TGTGCCAGCAGTGAATTTAGGCAGTACACCGGGGAGCTGTTTTTT
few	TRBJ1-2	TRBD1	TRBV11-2	CASSTGGEGYGYTF	TGTGCCAGCAGCACAGGGGGCGAAGGCTATGGCTACACCTTC
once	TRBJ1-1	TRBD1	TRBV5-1	CASSLGQGAVSTEAFF	TGCGCCAGCAGCTTGGGTCAGGGGGCGGTGTCCACTGAAGCTTTCTTT
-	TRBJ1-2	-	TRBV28	CASSSTGKQGGYTF	TGTGCCAGCAGTTCAACAGGGAAGCAGGGTGGCTACACCTTC
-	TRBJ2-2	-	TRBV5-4	CASSPASGWELFF	TGTGCCAGCAGCCCGGCTTCAGGGTGGGAGCTGTTTTTT
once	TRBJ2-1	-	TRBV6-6	CATTSYNEQFF	TGTGCCACCACCTCCTACAATGAGCAGTTCTTC
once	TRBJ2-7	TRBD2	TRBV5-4	CASSRGGAEDEQYF	TGTGCCAGCTCCCGGGGGGGCGCCGAGGACGAGCAGTACTTC
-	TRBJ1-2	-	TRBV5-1	CASSPEAGSYGYTF	TGCGCCAGCAGCCCCGAGGCAGGGTCCTATGGCTACACCTTC
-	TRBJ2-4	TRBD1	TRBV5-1	CASSTGGAKNIQYF	TGCGCCAGCAGCACAGGGGGGGCCAAAAACATTCAGTACTTC
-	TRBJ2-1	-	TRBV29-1	CSVVWGTEQFF	TGCAGCGTTGTGTGGGGCACTGAGCAGTTCTTC
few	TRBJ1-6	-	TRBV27	CASSSLGANSPLHF	TGTGCCAGCAGTTCCCTGGGGGCTAATTCACCCCTCCACTTT
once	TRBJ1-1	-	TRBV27	CASRLRMNTEAFF	TGTGCCAGCAGACTCAGAATGAACACTGAAGCTTTCTTT
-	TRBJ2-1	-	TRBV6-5	CASSPGRNEQFF	TGTGCCAGCAGCCCAGGGAGGAATGAGCAGTTCTTC
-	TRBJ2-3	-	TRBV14	CASSQANRRGTDTQYF	TGTGCCAGCAGCCAAGCTAACAGGCGGGGCACAGATACGCAGTATTTT
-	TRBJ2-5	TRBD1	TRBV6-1	CASSGTGGFETQYF	TGTGCCAGCAGTGGCACAGGGGGCTTCGAGACCCAGTACTTC
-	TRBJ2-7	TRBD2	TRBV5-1	CASSPSGGDEQYF	TGCGCCAGCAGCCCTAGCGGGGGCGACGAGCAGTACTTC
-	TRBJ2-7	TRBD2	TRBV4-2	CASSQELAGVYEQYF	TGTGCCAGCAGCCAAGAGCTAGCGGGAGTGTACGAGCAGTACTTC
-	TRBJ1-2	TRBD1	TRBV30	CAWSGQGALGNYGYTF	TGTGCCTGGAGCGGACAGGGGGCGCTTGGAAACTATGGCTACACCTTC
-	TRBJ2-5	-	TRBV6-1	CASSEASLGETQYF	TGTGCCAGCAGTGAGGCCTCCCTGGGGGAGACCCAGTACTTC
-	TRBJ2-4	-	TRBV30	CAWSVNGNIQYF	TGTGCCTGGAGTGTAAACGGAAACATTCAGTACTTC
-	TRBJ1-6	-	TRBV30	CAWRYRAVGSPLHF	TGTGCCTGGAGGTACAGGGCGGTAGGTTCACCCCTCCACTTT
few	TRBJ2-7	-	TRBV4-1	CASSQPPYEQYF	TGCGCCAGCAGCCAGCCCCCCTACGAGCAGTACTTC
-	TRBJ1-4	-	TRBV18	CASSREAGEKLFF	TGTGCCAGCTCACGAGAGGCAGGGGAAAAACTGTTTTTT
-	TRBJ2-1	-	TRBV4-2	CASSQESDYLNEQFF	TGTGCCAGCAGCCAAGAATCGGACTACCTTAATGAGCAGTTCTTC
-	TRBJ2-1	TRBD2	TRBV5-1	CASSWGGGGSYNEQFF	TGCGCCAGCAGCTGGGGTGGGGGGGGCTCCTACAATGAGCAGTTCTTC
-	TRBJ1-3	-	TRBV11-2	CASSSPGASTIYF	TGTGCCAGCAGCTCACCGGGAGCCAGCACCATATATTTT
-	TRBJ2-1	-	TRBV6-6	CASSYDHYNEQFF	TGTGCCAGCAGTTACGACCATTACAATGAGCAGTTCTTC
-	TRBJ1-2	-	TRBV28	CASSLGTRVGYGYTF	TGTGCCAGCAGTTTAGGGACCAGGGTAGGCTATGGCTACACCTTC
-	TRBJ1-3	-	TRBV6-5	CASSYGDRNTIYF	TGTGCCAGCAGTTACGGGGACAGAAACACCATATATTTT
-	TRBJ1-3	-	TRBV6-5	CASSYSGREDTIYF	TGTGCCAGCAGTTACTCGGGCAGGGAGGACACCATATATTTT
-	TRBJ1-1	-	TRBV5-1	CASSLGGAVNTEAFF	TGCGCCAGCAGCTTGGGAGGGGCCGTGAACACTGAAGCTTTCTTT
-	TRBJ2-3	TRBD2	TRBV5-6	CASSLRAGGWTDTQYF	TGTGCCAGCAGCTTGCGGGCGGGGGGGTGGACAGATACGCAGTATTTT
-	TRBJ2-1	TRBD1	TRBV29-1	CSVRTGVNNEQFF	TGCAGCGTGAGGACAGGGGTTAACAATGAGCAGTTCTTC
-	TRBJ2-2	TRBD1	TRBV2	CATRQGDTGELFF	TGTGCCACCCGACAGGGGGACACCGGGGAGCTGTTTTTT
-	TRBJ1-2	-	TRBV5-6	CASTPGDVGGGYTF	TGTGCCAGCACCCCTGGTGACGTTGGGGGCGGCTACACCTTC
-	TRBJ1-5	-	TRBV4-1	CASSQDPLGQPQHF	TGCGCCAGCAGCCAAGATCCCTTAGGGCAGCCCCAGCATTTT
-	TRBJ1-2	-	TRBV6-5	CASTPLGWGDYGYTF	TGTGCCAGCACCCCCTTGGGTTGGGGGGACTATGGCTACACCTTC
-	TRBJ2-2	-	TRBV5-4	CASSPGYTGELFF	TGTGCCAGCAGCCCAGGGTACACCGGGGAGCTGTTTTTT
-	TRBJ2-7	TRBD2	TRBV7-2	CASSLYTSGYEQYF	TGTGCCAGCAGCTTATACACTAGCGGCTACGAGCAGTACTTC
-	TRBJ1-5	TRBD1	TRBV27	CASSLDRGSNQPQHF	TGTGCCAGCAGCTTAGACAGGGGTAGCAATCAGCCCCAGCATTTT
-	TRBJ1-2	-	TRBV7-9	CASTPGVQGAYTF	TGTGCCAGCACCCCCGGGGTCCAGGGAGCCTACACCTTC
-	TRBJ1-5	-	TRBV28	CASSKTPWNQPQHF	TGTGCCAGCAGTAAAACGCCTTGGAATCAGCCCCAGCATTTT
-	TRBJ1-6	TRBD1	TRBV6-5	CASTRTEGATSPLHF	TGTGCCAGCACCAGAACGGAGGGGGCGACTTCACCCCTCCACTTT
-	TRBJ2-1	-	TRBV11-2	CASTIYNEQFF	TGTGCCAGCACCATTTACAATGAGCAGTTCTTC
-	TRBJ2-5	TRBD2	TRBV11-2	CASSLVPAGVQETQYF	TGTGCCAGCAGCTTAGTCCCAGCGGGGGTACAAGAGACCCAGTACTTC
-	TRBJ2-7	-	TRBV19	CASSNGPGYEQYF	TGTGCCAGTAGTAACGGCCCGGGCTACGAGCAGTACTTC
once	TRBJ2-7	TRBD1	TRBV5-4	CASSLVSGGRTGISGEQYF	TGTGCCAGCAGCTTGGTTTCAGGTGGTCGGACAGGGATTTCTGGCGAGCAGTACTTC
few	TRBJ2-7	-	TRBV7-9	CASSFGSGEQYF	TGTGCCAGCAGCTTCGGGAGCGGCGAGCAGTACTTC
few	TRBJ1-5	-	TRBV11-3	CASSLDRGGLSNQPQHF	TGTGCCAGCAGCTTAGATCGGGGGGGGTTAAGCAATCAGCCCCAGCATTTT